This record looks at one T cell receptor beta chain sequence and its context. Its antigen is still unknown. The CDR3 sequence is 14 residues long. These data belong to a study of lymphopenia after photon versus proton radiotherapy. The study, taken as a whole, reports: After lymphocyte nadir, photon-treated repertoires showed oligoclonal expansion, especially CD8+ Temra. Relative stability marked proton patients; photon patients lost diversity and naive cells. Only patients who died were analyzed for survival; proton advantage is unproven. Post-nadir TCR diversity decline inversely tracked overall survival among those who died.

Assay used: immunoSEQ multiplex PCR; TCRdb lists only in-frame clones, some missing. The table has 150,000 or so clones, 88% seen once. The chain couples TRBV21-1 to TRBJ2-1; the table's D call TRBD1 went unverified against the DNA. TRBV21-1 is a pseudogene. The sequence was collected from a man in his fifties or sixties with gastric cancer. The material was peripheral blood, obtained from a patient treated with photon-based radiotherapy. The DNA for the CDR3 is TGTGCCAGCAGCAAGGGACAGGGGATGGATGAGCAGTTCTTC. This sequence encodes CASSKGQGMDEQFF.